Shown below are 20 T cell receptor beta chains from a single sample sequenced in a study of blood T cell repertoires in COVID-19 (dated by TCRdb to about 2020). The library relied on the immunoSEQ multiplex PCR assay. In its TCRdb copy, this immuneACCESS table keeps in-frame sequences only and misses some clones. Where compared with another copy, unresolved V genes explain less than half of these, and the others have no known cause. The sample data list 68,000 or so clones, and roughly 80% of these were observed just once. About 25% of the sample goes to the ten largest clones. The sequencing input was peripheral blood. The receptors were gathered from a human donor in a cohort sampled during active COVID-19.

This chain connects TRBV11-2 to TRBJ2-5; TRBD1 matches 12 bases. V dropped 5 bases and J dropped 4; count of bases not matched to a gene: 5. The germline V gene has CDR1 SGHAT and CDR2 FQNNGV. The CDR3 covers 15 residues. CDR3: CASSPGTGGGETQYF. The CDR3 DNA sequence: TGTGCCAGCAGCCCTGGGACAGGGGGCGGAGAGACCCAGTACTTC.

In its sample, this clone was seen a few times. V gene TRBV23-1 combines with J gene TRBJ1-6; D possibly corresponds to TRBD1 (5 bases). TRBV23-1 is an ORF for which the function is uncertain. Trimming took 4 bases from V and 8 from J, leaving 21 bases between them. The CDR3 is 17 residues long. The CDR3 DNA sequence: TGCGCCAGCAGTCGGGGCCCTCAAGAAAACGGGTATTCACCCCTCCACTTT. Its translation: CASSRGPQENGYSPLHF.

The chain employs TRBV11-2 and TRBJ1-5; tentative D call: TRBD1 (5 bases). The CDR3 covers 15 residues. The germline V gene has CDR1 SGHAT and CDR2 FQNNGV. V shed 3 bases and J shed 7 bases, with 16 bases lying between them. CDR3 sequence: CASSFSGREGQPQHF. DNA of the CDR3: TGTGCCAGCAGCTTTTCGGGCAGGGAAGGACAGCCCCAGCATTTT.

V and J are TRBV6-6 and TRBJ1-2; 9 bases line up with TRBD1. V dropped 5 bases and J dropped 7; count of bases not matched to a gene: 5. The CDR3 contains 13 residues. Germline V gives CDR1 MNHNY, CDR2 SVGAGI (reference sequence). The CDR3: CASSRDRAIGYTF. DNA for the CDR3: TGTGCCAGCAGTCGGGACAGGGCTATTGGCTACACCTTC.

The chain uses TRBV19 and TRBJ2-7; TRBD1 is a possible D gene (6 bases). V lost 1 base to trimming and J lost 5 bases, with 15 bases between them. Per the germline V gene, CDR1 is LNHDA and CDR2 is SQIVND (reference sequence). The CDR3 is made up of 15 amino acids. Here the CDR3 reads CASSIVSGERDEQYF. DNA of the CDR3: TGTGCCAGTAGTATAGTCTCAGGGGAAAGGGACGAGCAGTACTTC.

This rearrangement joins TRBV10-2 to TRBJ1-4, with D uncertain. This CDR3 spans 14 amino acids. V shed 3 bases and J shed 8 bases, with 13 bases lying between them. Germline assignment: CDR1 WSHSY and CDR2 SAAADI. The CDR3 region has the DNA TGCGCCAGCAGTGAAGGGAGGGTGGGGGAAAAACTGTTTTTT. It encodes CASSEGRVGEKLFF.

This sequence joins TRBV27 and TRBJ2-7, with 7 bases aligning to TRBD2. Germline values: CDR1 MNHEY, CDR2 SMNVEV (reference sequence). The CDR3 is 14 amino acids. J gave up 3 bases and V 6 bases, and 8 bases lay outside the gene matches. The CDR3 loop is CASRGRAGLYEQYF. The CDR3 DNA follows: TGTGCCAGCAGAGGGAGGGCGGGACTCTACGAGCAGTACTTC.

The CDR3 DNA reads TGCGCCAGCAGCCACTATCCGTTACTAAAGGTTGATACGCAGTATTTT. Translated, it gives CASSHYPLLKVDTQYF. This chain uses TRBV4-1 with TRBJ2-3; no firm D call. The CDR3 covers 16 residues. The V gene lost 3 bases and the J gene lost 6 bases, with 19 bases spanning the gap. Germline V gene data show CDR1 as MGHRA and CDR2 as YSYEKL.

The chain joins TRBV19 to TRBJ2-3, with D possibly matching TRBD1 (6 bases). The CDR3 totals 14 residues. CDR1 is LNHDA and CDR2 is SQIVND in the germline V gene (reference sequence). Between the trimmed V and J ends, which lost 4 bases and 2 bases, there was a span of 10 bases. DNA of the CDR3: TGTGCCAGTAGTAAACAGGGCCACACAGATACGCAGTATTTT. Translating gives CASSKQGHTDTQYF. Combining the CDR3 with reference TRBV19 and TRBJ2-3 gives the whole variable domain DGGITQSPKYLFRKEGQNVTLSCEQNLNHDAMYWYRQDPGQGLRLIYYSQIVNDFQKGDIAEGYSVSREKKESFPLTVTSAQKNPTAFYLCASSKQGHTDTQYFGPGTRLTVL.

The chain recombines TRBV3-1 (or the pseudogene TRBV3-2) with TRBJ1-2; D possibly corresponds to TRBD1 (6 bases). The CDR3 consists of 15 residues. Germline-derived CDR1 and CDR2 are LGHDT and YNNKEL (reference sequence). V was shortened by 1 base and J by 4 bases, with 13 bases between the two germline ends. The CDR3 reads CASSQAPGASYGYTF. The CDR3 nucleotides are TGTGCCAGCAGCCAAGCGCCAGGGGCGTCCTATGGCTACACCTTC.

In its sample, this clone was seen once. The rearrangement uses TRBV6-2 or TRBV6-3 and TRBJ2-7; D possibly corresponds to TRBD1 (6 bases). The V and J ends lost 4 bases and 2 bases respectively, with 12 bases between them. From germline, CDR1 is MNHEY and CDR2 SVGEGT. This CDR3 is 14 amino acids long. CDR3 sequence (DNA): TGTGCCAGCAGTTCGTACAGGGCCACCTACGAGCAGTACTTC. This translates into CASSSYRATYEQYF.

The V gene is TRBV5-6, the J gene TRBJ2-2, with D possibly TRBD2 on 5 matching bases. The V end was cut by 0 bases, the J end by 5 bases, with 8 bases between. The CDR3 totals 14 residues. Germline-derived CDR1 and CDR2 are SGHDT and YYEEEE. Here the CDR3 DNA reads TGTGCCAGCAGCTTGGCGTCGGGGACCGGGGAGCTGTTTTTT. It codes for CASSLASGTGELFF.

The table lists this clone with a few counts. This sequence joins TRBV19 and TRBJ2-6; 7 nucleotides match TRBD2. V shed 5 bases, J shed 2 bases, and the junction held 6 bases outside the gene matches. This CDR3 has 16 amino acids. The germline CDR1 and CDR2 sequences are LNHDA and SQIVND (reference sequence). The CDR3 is CASSDRRGAGANVLTF. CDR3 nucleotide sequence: TGTGCCAGTAGTGATCGTCGGGGGGCTGGGGCCAACGTCCTGACTTTC.

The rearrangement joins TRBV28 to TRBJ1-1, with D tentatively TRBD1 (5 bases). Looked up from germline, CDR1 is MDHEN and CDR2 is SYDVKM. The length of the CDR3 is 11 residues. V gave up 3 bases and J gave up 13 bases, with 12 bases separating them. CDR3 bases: TGTGCCAGCAGTTTGTCAACGGGGGTTTTCTTT. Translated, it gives CASSLSTGVFF.

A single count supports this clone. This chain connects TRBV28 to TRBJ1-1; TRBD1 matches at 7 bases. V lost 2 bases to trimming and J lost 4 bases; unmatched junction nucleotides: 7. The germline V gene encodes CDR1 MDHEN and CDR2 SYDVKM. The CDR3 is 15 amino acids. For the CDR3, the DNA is TGTGCCAGCAGTTTAGGGACAGCTTTGTCCACTGAAGCTTTCTTT. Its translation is CASSLGTALSTEAFF.

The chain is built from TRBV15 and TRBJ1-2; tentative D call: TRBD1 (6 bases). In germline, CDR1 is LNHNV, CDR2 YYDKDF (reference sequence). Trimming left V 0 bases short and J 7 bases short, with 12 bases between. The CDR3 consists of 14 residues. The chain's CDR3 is CATSREQGIPGYTF. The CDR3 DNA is TGTGCCACCAGCAGAGAGCAGGGGATCCCTGGCTACACCTTC.

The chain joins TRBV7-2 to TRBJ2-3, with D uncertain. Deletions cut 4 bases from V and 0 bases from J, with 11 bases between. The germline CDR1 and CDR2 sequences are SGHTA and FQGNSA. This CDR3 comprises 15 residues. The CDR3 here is CASSWADVSTDTQYF. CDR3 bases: TGTGCCAGCAGCTGGGCCGATGTGAGCACAGATACGCAGTATTTT.

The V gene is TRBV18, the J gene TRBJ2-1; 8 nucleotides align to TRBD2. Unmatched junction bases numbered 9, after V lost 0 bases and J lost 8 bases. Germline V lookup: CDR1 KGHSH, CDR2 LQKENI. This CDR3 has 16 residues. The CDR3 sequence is CASSPPVLGSGDEQFF. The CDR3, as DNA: TGTGCCAGCTCACCACCGGTACTAGGTAGCGGGGATGAGCAGTTCTTC.

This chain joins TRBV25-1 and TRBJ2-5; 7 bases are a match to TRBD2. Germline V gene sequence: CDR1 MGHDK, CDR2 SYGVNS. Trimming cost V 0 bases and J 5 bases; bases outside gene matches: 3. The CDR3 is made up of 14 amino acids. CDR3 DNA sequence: TGTGCCAGCAGTGAATATGGGGGAGGGGAGACCCAGTACTTC. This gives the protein CASSEYGGGETQYF. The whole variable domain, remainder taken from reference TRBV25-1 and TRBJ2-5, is EADIYQTPRYLVIGTGKKITLECSQTMGHDKMYWYQQDPGMELHLIHYSYGVNSTEKGDLSSESTVSRIRTEHFPLTLESARPSHTSQYLCASSEYGGGETQYFGPGTRLLVL.

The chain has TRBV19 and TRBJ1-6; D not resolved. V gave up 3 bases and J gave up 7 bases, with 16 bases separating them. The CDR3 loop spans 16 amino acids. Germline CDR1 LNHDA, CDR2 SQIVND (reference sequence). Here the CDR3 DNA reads TGTGCCAGTAGTATGCTACATGAGGAGTCAAATTCACCCCTCCACTTT. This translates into CASSMLHEESNSPLHF. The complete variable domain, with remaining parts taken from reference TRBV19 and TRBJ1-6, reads DGGITQSPKYLFRKEGQNVTLSCEQNLNHDAMYWYRQDPGQGLRLIYYSQIVNDFQKGDIAEGYSVSREKKESFPLTVTSAQKNPTAFYLCASSMLHEESNSPLHFGNGTRLTVT.